These 30 T cell receptor beta chains were all obtained from the same sample, sequenced in a study of blood T cell repertoires in COVID-19. Produced via immunoSEQ multiplex PCR; TCRdb's table is partial and in-frame only. The repertoire holds fewer than 500,000 clones, with around 87% as singletons. Sequencing input: PBMCs or T cells enriched from blood (not recorded which). The receptors originated from a man younger than 40 who had recovered from COVID-19.

This chain connects TRBV19 to TRBJ1-6; 7 nucleotides agree with TRBD1. Trimming at V came to 5 bases and at J to 8 bases, leaving 12 bases not matched to a gene. This CDR3 is built from 16 residues. The germline V gene has CDR1 LNHDA and CDR2 SQIVND (reference sequence). In DNA form, the CDR3 reads TGTGCCAGTAGTCCAACTCGGACAGGCGGTTATTCACCCCTCCACTTT. It translates to CASSPTRTGGYSPLHF.

This rearrangement joins TRBV7-6 to TRBJ1-2; TRBD1 matches 10 bases. Germline V gene data show CDR1 as SGHVS and CDR2 as FNYEAQ. The J segment lost 7 bases and the V segment lost 5 bases, leaving 7 bases of the junction unmatched. The CDR3 totals 14 residues. The CDR3 spells CASSPSGQGIGYTF. CDR3 in DNA: TGTGCCAGCAGCCCGTCGGGACAGGGGATTGGCTACACCTTC.

The chain combines TRBV27 with TRBJ1-5; no firm D call. The CDR3 is 14 amino acids. From germline, CDR1 is MNHEY and CDR2 SMNVEV (reference sequence). The V end was cut by 4 bases, the J end by 3 bases, with 10 bases between. CDR3 bases: TGTGCCAGCAGTTCCAGGATTTCCAATCAGCCCCAGCATTTT. Its protein is CASSSRISNQPQHF.

The chain uses TRBV10-1 and TRBJ2-1, with 9 positions matching TRBD1. The CDR3 extends over 13 amino acids. Germline CDR1 WNHNN, CDR2 SYGVQD (reference sequence). V shed 2 bases, J shed 12 bases, and the junction held 5 bases outside the gene matches. In DNA, the CDR3 is TGCGCCAGCAGTGAGGCGGACAGGGGACGGCAGTTCTTC. This codes for CASSEADRGRQFF.

This clone was seen many times. The chain has TRBV18 and TRBJ2-5; 8 bases are a match to TRBD2. V shed 2 bases, J shed 4 bases, and the junction held 6 bases outside the gene matches. Germline-derived CDR1 and CDR2 are KGHSH and LQKENI. The CDR3 runs to 15 residues. The CDR3 is CASSPVIAGSETQYF. CDR3 sequence (DNA): TGTGCCAGCTCACCAGTGATAGCGGGGTCAGAGACCCAGTACTTC.

This chain links TRBV9 with TRBJ1-3; TRBD1 agrees at 7 bases. J gave up 0 bases and V 2 bases, and 5 bases lay outside the gene matches. CDR1 is SGDLS, CDR2 YYNGEE, per germline. This CDR3 has 16 residues. CDR3 in DNA: TGTGCCAGCAGCGTTGCCGGGACAGCCTCTGGAAACACCATATATTTT. Translated, it gives CASSVAGTASGNTIYF.

The V call is TRBV5-6, the J call TRBJ1-5; possibly TRBD1 for D (6 bases). The CDR3 totals 15 residues. The germline CDR1 and CDR2 sequences are SGHDT and YYEEEE. The V end lost 2 bases, the J end lost 7 bases, and 16 bases lay between the germline ends. The chain's CDR3 is CASSFRGQGWQPQHF. DNA for the CDR3: TGTGCCAGCAGCTTCAGGGGTCAGGGGTGGCAGCCCCAGCATTTT.

This CDR3 is CASSHGDSPNYGYTF. Written as DNA, the CDR3 is TGTGCCAGCAGCCACGGGGACAGCCCTAACTATGGCTACACCTTC. The chain couples TRBV7-9 to TRBJ1-2, with 7 bases that match TRBD1. Per germline, CDR1 SEHNR and CDR2 FQNEAQ (reference sequence). The CDR3 consists of 15 residues. Trimming cost V 5 bases and J 0 bases; bases outside gene matches: 6.

The rearrangement joins TRBV5-5 to TRBJ2-1; 10 bases are shared with TRBD1. J lost 10 bases, V lost 3 bases, and 7 bases had no gene match. CDR1 and CDR2 (germline): SGHKS, YYEKEE (reference sequence). The CDR3 loop spans 14 amino acids. CDR3 coding DNA: TGTGCCAGCAGCTGGGACAGGGGTCGAGGGGAGCAGTTCTTC. Protein sequence: CASSWDRGRGEQFF.

This clone was detected only a few times. The chain uses TRBV6-5 and TRBJ2-7; 7 nucleotides match TRBD1. Germline V gene lookup returns CDR1 MNHEY and CDR2 SVGAGI. CDR3 length equals 13 residues. J lost 2 bases, V lost 10 bases, and 8 bases had no gene match. In DNA, the CDR3 is TGTGCCAACCGGGACAGTCTGACCTACGAGCAGTACTTC. Protein sequence: CANRDSLTYEQYF.

V usage is TRBV6-5 and J usage is TRBJ1-3; TRBD1 matches at 9 bases. Germline values: CDR1 MNHEY, CDR2 SVGAGI. This CDR3 has 15 residues. With 2 bases clipped from V and 4 bases from J, the junction kept 3 bases outside the gene matches. The CDR3 DNA is TGTGCCAGCAGTTACAACAGGGGGCAAGGAAACACCATATATTTT. This codes for CASSYNRGQGNTIYF.

This chain uses TRBV18 with TRBJ1-4; tentative D call: TRBD1 (5 bases). The CDR3 loop spans 18 amino acids. The germline V and J ends were trimmed by 5 bases and 3 bases, with 22 bases remaining between them. Germline CDR1 KGHSH, CDR2 LQKENI. Here the CDR3 reads CASSTFEDQGGSNEKLFF. CDR3 in DNA: TGTGCCAGCTCAACGTTCGAAGATCAGGGTGGGTCTAATGAAAAACTGTTTTTT.

The genes are TRBV9 and TRBJ1-2, with TRBD1 as a possible D gene (5 bases). The CDR3 spans 15 residues. Germline lookup yields CDR1 SGDLS and CDR2 YYNGEE. V lost 0 bases and J 0 bases, leaving 9 bases between the germline ends. The CDR3 sequence is CASSVEAGSNYGYTF. CDR3 bases: TGTGCCAGCAGCGTAGAGGCAGGGTCTAACTATGGCTACACCTTC. Combining the CDR3 with reference TRBV9 and TRBJ1-2 gives the whole variable domain DSGVTQTPKHLITATGQRVTLRCSPRSGDLSVYWYQQSLDQGLQFLIQYYNGEERAKGNILERFSAQQFPDLHSELNLSSLELGDSALYFCASSVEAGSNYGYTFGSGTRLTVV.

The chain combines TRBV30 with TRBJ2-7; TRBD1 matches 7 bases. The CDR3 runs to 13 residues. Losses at the gene ends were 2 bases for V and 0 bases for J; bases not matched to a gene: 1. Germline CDR1 reads GTSNPN; CDR2 reads SVGIG (reference sequence). The CDR3 nucleotides read TGTGCCTGGAGTTGGGACAGCTCCTACGAGCAGTACTTC. It specifies CAWSWDSSYEQYF.

The rearrangement uses TRBV7-9 and TRBJ1-2; D gene uncertain. The V and J ends lost 0 bases and 8 bases respectively, with 13 bases between them. Germline loops: CDR1 SEHNR, CDR2 FQNEAQ (reference sequence). CDR3 length: 14 residues. CDR3 DNA sequence: TGTGCCAGCAGCTTAGCGCTGTTGACCAGGGGCTACACCTTC. It specifies CASSLALLTRGYTF.

This rearrangement joins TRBV5-1 to TRBJ1-2; 9 nucleotides align to TRBD1. Germline V lookup: CDR1 SGHRS, CDR2 YFSETQ. Trimming at V came to 0 bases and at J to 12 bases, leaving 12 bases not matched to a gene. The CDR3 covers 15 residues. Here the CDR3 reads CASSLESVGQGGNTF. CDR3 bases: TGCGCCAGCAGCTTGGAATCGGTGGGACAGGGTGGGAACACCTTC.

This clone has a count of ten or more. CDR3 loop: CASRPGPGLGEQFF. As DNA, the CDR3 is TGTGCCAGCAGGCCAGGTCCAGGGCTGGGTGAGCAGTTCTTC. The V gene is TRBV3-1 (or the pseudogene TRBV3-2), the J gene TRBJ2-1; tentative D call: TRBD1 (5 bases). From germline, CDR1 is LGHDT and CDR2 YNNKEL (reference sequence). V was shortened by 6 bases and J by 9 bases, with 18 bases between the two germline ends. The CDR3 is 14 amino acids.

This chain connects TRBV12-5 to TRBJ1-5, with no clear D. Trimming took off 9 bases at V and 2 bases at J, with 11 bases between the two ends. Germline V gives CDR1 LGHNT, CDR2 FRNRAP. The CDR3 covers 13 residues. The CDR3 DNA reads as TGTGCTAGCGAGGGCATGGGCAATCAGCCCCAGCATTTT. It translates to CASEGMGNQPQHF.

The J gene is TRBJ2-5, the V gene TRBV6-5; 7 nucleotides align to TRBD2. CDR1 and CDR2 from the germline V gene are MNHEY and SVGAGI. V gave up 4 bases and J gave up 3 bases; unmatched junction bases: 8. The CDR3 runs to 15 residues. CDR3 sequence: CASSSPGRGEETQYF. For the CDR3, the DNA is TGTGCCAGCAGTTCTCCGGGGAGGGGCGAAGAGACCCAGTACTTC.

The rearrangement links TRBV21-1 to TRBJ1-5; TRBD1 is the table's D call, not checked against the DNA. TRBV21-1 is flagged as a pseudogene. The CDR3 runs 15 residues. DNA of the CDR3: TGTGCCAGCAGCGACCGGGACAGGGGCAATCAGCCCCAGCATTTT. Protein product: CASSDRDRGNQPQHF.

The CDR3 nucleotides read TGTGCCAGCAGTGAATTGGGTCAGTGGGGGAGGGGGACTGAAGCTTTCTTT. Its protein product is CASSELGQWGRGTEAFF. V gene TRBV6-1 combines with J gene TRBJ1-1; TRBD1 might be the D (6 bases). The CDR3 has 17 amino acids. The V gene lost 2 bases and the J gene lost 5 bases, with 21 bases spanning the gap. The V gene's germline CDR1 is MNHNS and CDR2 SASEGT.

In this sample, this clone turned up once. V gene TRBV7-3 combines with J gene TRBJ1-2, with D tentatively TRBD1 (5 bases). The V gene's germline CDR1 is SGHTA and CDR2 FQGTGA. V was pared by 2 bases and J by 5 bases, with 12 bases between. This CDR3 is built from 14 residues. This CDR3 is CASSLFSQGYGYTF. CDR3 DNA sequence: TGTGCCAGCAGCTTATTCTCTCAGGGATATGGCTACACCTTC.

On this clone itself: The identical CDR3 is also encoded by other nucleotide sequences in the sample. The chain uses TRBV30 and TRBJ1-5, with 9 bases lining up with TRBD1. The CDR3 consists of 14 residues. V shed 3 bases, J shed 6 bases, and the junction held 6 bases outside the gene matches. Germline CDR1 reads GTSNPN; CDR2 reads SVGIG (reference sequence). The DNA of the CDR3 is TGTGCCTGGAGCTCGGGACAGGGAATTCAGCCCCAGCATTTT. Translation: CAWSSGQGIQPQHF.

This clone was counted a single time. This chain links TRBV12-3 or TRBV12-4 with TRBJ1-2, with D unclear. V dropped 3 bases and J dropped 0 bases, with 5 bases sitting between them. CDR3 length: 13 amino acids. CDR3 region: CASSFSPNYGYTF. CDR3 nucleotide sequence: TGTGCCAGCAGTTTTAGCCCTAACTATGGCTACACCTTC.

This chain links TRBV30 with TRBJ1-5; 7 nucleotides agree with TRBD1. This CDR3 is 13 amino acids long. Germline V gives CDR1 GTSNPN, CDR2 SVGIG (reference sequence). Trimming cost V 6 bases and J 3 bases; bases outside gene matches: 5. CDR3 in amino acids: CACSQGNNQPQHF. The CDR3 nucleotides read TGTGCCTGTTCACAGGGGAACAATCAGCCCCAGCATTTT.

This clone showed up just a few times. V gene TRBV12-3 or TRBV12-4 combines with J gene TRBJ1-2; perhaps TRBD1 as D (6 bases). V gave up 6 bases and J gave up 8 bases, with 16 bases separating them. The CDR3 is 13 amino acids. The CDR3 bases are TGTGCCAGCAGCCCGACAGGAGCTATGGGCTACACCTTC. It is translated as CASSPTGAMGYTF.

The CDR3 loop is CASSPRQGIDYGYTF. The CDR3 DNA is TGCGCCAGCAGCCCCAGACAGGGGATCGACTATGGCTACACCTTC. This chain joins TRBV4-3 and TRBJ1-2; 8 bases agree with TRBD1. The CDR3 has 15 amino acids. The trim removed 4 bases at V and 3 bases at J, leaving 7 bases unmatched. The germline V gene has CDR1 LGHNA and CDR2 YSLEER.

The chain employs TRBV6-4 and TRBJ1-2; 9 bases align to TRBD1. The CDR3 totals 16 residues. Losses at the gene ends were 3 bases for V and 2 bases for J; bases not matched to a gene: 7. CDR1 and CDR2 from the germline V gene are MRHNA and SNTAGT. CDR3 sequence reads: CASSESVTGGNYGYTF. The CDR3 region has the DNA TGTGCCAGCAGTGAATCCGTGACAGGGGGGAACTATGGCTACACCTTC.

CDR3 DNA: TGTGCCAGCACACAGGGGGACGAGCAGTACTTC. It is translated as CASTQGDEQYF. This chain joins TRBV3-1 (or the pseudogene TRBV3-2) and TRBJ2-7, with 8 positions matching TRBD1. V shed 7 bases and J 5 bases; nucleotides not matched to a gene: 1. There are 11 residues in the CDR3. The V gene's germline CDR1 is LGHDT and CDR2 YNNKEL (reference sequence).

The rearrangement links TRBV7-2 to TRBJ2-5; tentative D call: TRBD1 (6 bases). The CDR3 has 15 residues. Germline values: CDR1 SGHTA, CDR2 FQGNSA. The V gene lost 2 bases and the J gene lost 4 bases, with 14 bases spanning the gap. The CDR3 coding sequence is TGTGCCAGCAGCTTACTCACCTCCAGGGGAGAGACCCAGTACTTC. This encodes CASSLLTSRGETQYF.